Sequencing of this T cell receptor (beta chain) was carried out in a study of shared clonotypes between healthy human individuals. Study-wide findings and caveats: Clonotype sharing across donors was expected to vary with sequencing depth. It was the non-shared clonotypes that had lower generation probabilities than clonotypes shared by all four donors. Blood was the sole source, and tissue repertoires probably differ.

Generated by immunoSEQ multiplex PCR, the TCRdb table keeps only in-frame clones and is missing some. Of more than 2,000,000 clones listed, over 85% were seen once; the top ten hold around 0.14%. Partitioning of CD4+ cells yielded a CD45RA+ naive subset and a CD45RA-negative memory subset. Comments on this clone: The antigen remains undetermined.

The V gene end was trimmed by 3 bases and the J gene end by 3 bases; junction bases not matched to a gene: 12. The CDR3 is 17 residues long. Per germline, CDR1 MDHEN and CDR2 SYDVKM. The chain uses TRBV28 and TRBJ1-1, with TRBD1 matching 8 bases. Material for sequencing was naive CD4+ T cells sorted from blood. Subset in this sample: CD45RA+ positively selected. This TCR derives from a man aged 18 to 29 in good health. The CDR3 bases are TGTGCCAGCAGTTTTGCTGGACAGGGCATCGGAGACACTGAAGCTTTCTTT. Amino acids: CASSFAGQGIGDTEAFF.